This T cell receptor beta chain was captured by sequencing in a study of cytomegalovirus exposure and HLA in healthy donors. Data came from immunoSEQ multiplex PCR; TCRdb stores just in-frame clones and leaves some out. This sample has some 170,000 clones; 86% occur once, and the top ten carry 2% to 3%. Study results and limitations: A classifier reportedly called cytomegalovirus status with high sensitivity and specificity. Cytomegalovirus association was listed for 164 TCR beta chains. Rarity held for most TCR sequences, but there were some public TCRs that occurred in many donors.

The germline CDR1 and CDR2 sequences are SGHRS and YFSETQ. V trimming: 4 bases; J trimming: 8 bases; junction bases outside the gene matches: 5. The CDR3 is 14 amino acids. The donors were in the 120-subject validation cohort, distinct from the roughly 720-subject first cohort. This clone appeared a single time. Its specificity is not known. The chain recombines TRBV5-1 with TRBJ2-1, with 11 nucleotides matching TRBD2. Material: PBMCs. The receptor comes from a young man in good health and CMV-seropositive. Here the CDR3 DNA reads TGCGCCAGCAGCGTTAGCGGGGGGGTTCATGAGCAGTTCTTC. This translates into CASSVSGGVHEQFF. The full variable domain, completed using reference TRBV5-1 and TRBJ2-1, is KAGVTQTPRYLIKTRGQQVTLSCSPISGHRSVSWYQQTPGQGLQFLFEYFSETQRNKGNFPGRFSGRQFSNSRSEMNVSTLELGDSALYLCASSVSGGVHEQFFGPGTRLTVL.